The sequence of this T cell receptor (beta chain) was determined in a study of Ad26.COV2.S vaccination and SARS-CoV-2 variants. Study overall: Sample donor was a member of the COV1001 Ad26.COV2.S trial arm.

Study results and limitations: In TCR breadth and depth analyses, total T cell responses may have been underestimated.

The treatment was: 15 to 20 received Ad26.COV2.S at low or high dose, single or two shots; several received placebo; per-sample allocation not given. It was on day 63 after the first vaccine or placebo injection that samples were taken. This vaccine is an Ad26 vector that expresses the Wuhan-strain SARS-CoV-2 spike. Assay used: immunoSEQ multiplex PCR; TCRdb lists only in-frame clones, some missing. The sample has approximately 500,000 clones, 87% seen once. This clone was seen a handful of times. The antigen remains undetermined. The CDR3 has 14 residues. Germline-derived CDR1 and CDR2 are LGHNA and YNFKEQ. Trimming cost V 4 bases and J 8 bases; bases outside gene matches: 8.

The input for sequencing was peripheral blood, taken in a trial of Ad26.COV2.S vaccine versus placebo. The chain links TRBV4-2 to TRBJ1-5, with 7 bases that match TRBD1. The receptor was isolated from a person aged 18-60 years who received the Ad26.COV2.S COVID-19 vaccine or a placebo. The CDR3 DNA reads TGTGCCAGCAGCCCCCGACAGGGACCGGAGCCCCAGCATTTT. Translating it yields CASSPRQGPEPQHF.